These T cell receptor beta chains were read from a single sample in a study of cytomegalovirus exposure and HLA in healthy donors. Libraries were prepared by immunoSEQ multiplex PCR; TCRdb keeps only in-frame clonotypes and omits some of them. The sample lists about 100,000 clones; under 85% were seen once. The sequenced sample was PBMCs. The receptors were gathered from a male donor in good health and CMV-seronegative. CDR3s include the opening cysteine and the closing phenylalanine or tryptophan. A D gene is named only where the DNA matches it firmly. A row's size may be missing; if present it is once, few, many or a size class.

J gene | D gene | clone size | V gene | CDR3 protein | CDR3 DNA
TRBJ2-7 | NA | few | TRBV15 | CATSRGTGEIYEQYF | TGTGCCACCAGCAGAGGAACGGGAGAAATCTACGAGCAGTACTTC
TRBJ2-1 | TRBD1 | NA | TRBV6-4 | CASRQGAGSYNEQFF | TGTGCCAGCAGACAGGGGGCGGGCTCCTACAATGAGCAGTTCTTC
TRBJ2-2 | TRBD2 | NA | TRBV27 | CASSFAGGNTGELFF | TGTGCCAGCAGTTTTGCGGGAGGGAACACCGGGGAGCTGTTTTTT
TRBJ2-1 | TRBD2 | few | TRBV7-9 | CASSSRGAGASEQFF | TGTGCCAGCAGCTCCAGGGGAGCGGGAGCCTCTGAGCAGTTCTTC
TRBJ2-7 | TRBD2 | NA | TRBV27 | CASSSTHTGVPGGYEQYF | TGTGCCAGCAGTTCGACACATACGGGCGTACCGGGGGGCTACGAGCAGTACTTC
TRBJ1-5 | NA | NA | TRBV11-3 | CASIRGGQNNQPQHF | TGTGCCAGCATTAGGGGGGGGCAGAATAATCAGCCCCAGCATTTT
TRBJ2-2 | NA | NA | TRBV7-2 | CASSLDVGKLFF | TGTGCCAGCAGCTTAGACGTCGGGAAGCTGTTTTTT
TRBJ2-3 | TRBD1 | once | TRBV7-9 | CASSLGQYSITDTQYF | TGTGCCAGCAGCCTGGGACAGTATTCCATCACAGATACGCAGTATTTT
TRBJ2-2 | TRBD1 | once | TRBV7-2 | CASSLTGGKSGELFF | TGTGCCAGCAGCTTAACAGGGGGCAAGTCCGGGGAGCTGTTTTTT
TRBJ2-1 | TRBD2 | NA | TRBV5-1 | CASRLAGGPSNEQFF | TGCGCCAGCAGATTAGCGGGAGGGCCTTCCAATGAGCAGTTCTTC
TRBJ2-1 | TRBD2 | NA | TRBV27 | CATKRGYNEQFF | TGTGCCACCAAGCGGGGATACAATGAGCAGTTCTTC
TRBJ1-2 | NA | once | TRBV12-5 | CASGPVGGATNYGYTF | TGTGCTAGTGGCCCCGTCGGAGGGGCCACTAACTATGGCTACACCTTC
TRBJ2-3 | TRBD2 | few | TRBV4-1 | CASSQVSSGIYTQYF | TGCGCCAGCAGCCAAGTTTCTAGCGGGATCTATACGCAGTATTTT
TRBJ2-5 | NA | few | TRBV7-9 | CASSPLGPTRQETQYF | TGTGCCAGCAGTCCTCTAGGTCCCACTAGACAAGAGACCCAGTACTTC
TRBJ2-7 | TRBD1 | NA | TRBV7-9 | CASSPRTGQPYEQYF | TGTGCCAGCAGCCCCCGGACAGGACAACCCTACGAGCAGTACTTC
TRBJ2-1 | TRBD2 | NA | TRBV7-8 | CASSEPGLDKFF | TGTGCCAGCAGCGAGCCGGGACTAGACAAGTTCTTC
TRBJ2-1 | TRBD1 | NA | TRBV29-1 | CSVIDRENYNEQFF | TGCAGCGTGATCGACAGGGAAAACTACAATGAGCAGTTCTTC
TRBJ1-1 | NA | NA | TRBV28 | CASSTRTAEAFF | TGCGCCAGCAGTACCCGGACAGCGGAAGCTTTCTTT
TRBJ2-7 | NA | once | TRBV18 | CASSDWRDGRLGQYF | TGTGCCAGCTCCGACTGGAGGGACGGTCGCTTGGGGCAGTACTTC
TRBJ2-5 | TRBD2 | NA | TRBV10-2 | CASSDPGTSGIQETQYF | TGCGCCAGCAGTGATCCCGGGACTAGCGGTATACAAGAGACCCAGTACTTC
TRBJ2-1 | NA | NA | TRBV5-1 | CASSLGDSRDNEQFF | TGCGCCAGCAGCTTGGGTGACAGTAGGGATAATGAGCAGTTCTTC
TRBJ1-5 | NA | NA | TRBV29-1 | CSVQPSNQPQHF | TGCAGCGTACAACCGAGCAATCAGCCCCAGCATTTT
TRBJ2-1 | NA | NA | TRBV14 | CASSQIIADTNEQFF | TGTGCCAGCAGCCAGATTATAGCGGACACCAATGAGCAGTTCTTC
TRBJ2-5 | TRBD2 | NA | TRBV6-1 | CASSEGFGGGRLETQYF | TGTGCCAGCAGTGAAGGGTTCGGCGGGGGGCGTTTGGAGACCCAGTACTTC
TRBJ2-2 | NA | NA | TRBV7-7 | CASSPAKDRNTGELFF | TGTGCCAGCAGTCCCGCGAAGGACAGGAACACCGGGGAGCTGTTTTTT
TRBJ1-5 | NA | NA | TRBV28 | CASREKVLKGVQPQHF | TGTGCCAGCAGGGAAAAAGTTTTAAAGGGGGTCCAGCCCCAGCATTTT
TRBJ1-1 | TRBD1 | NA | TRBV18 | CASSPGQGALGGTEAFF | TGTGCCAGCTCACCTGGACAGGGGGCCTTGGGGGGCACTGAAGCTTTCTTT
TRBJ2-2 | NA | NA | TRBV5-4 | CASSLGGRAGELFF | TGTGCCAGCAGCCTTGGTGGGCGGGCGGGGGAGCTGTTTTTT
TRBJ1-1 | NA | NA | TRBV11-2 | CASSADTEAFF | TGTGCCAGCAGCGCGGACACTGAAGCTTTCTTT
TRBJ2-7 | TRBD1 | NA | TRBV5-1 | CASSLQGTDEQYF | TGCGCCAGCAGTTTACAGGGGACCGACGAGCAGTACTTC
TRBJ2-5 | NA | NA | TRBV5-4 | CASSPVGGIQETQYF | TGTGCCAGCAGCCCGGTTGGGGGGATCCAAGAGACCCAGTACTTC
TRBJ2-1 | TRBD2 | NA | TRBV6-5 | CASSRLAGANEQFF | TGTGCCAGCAGTCGACTAGCGGGAGCCAATGAGCAGTTCTTC
TRBJ2-2 | TRBD2 | NA | TRBV5-4 | CASSLDKRETGELFF | TGTGCCAGCAGCTTAGATAAGCGGGAGACCGGGGAGCTGTTTTTT
TRBJ1-4 | NA | NA | TRBV9 | CASSVSQRSNEKLFF | TGTGCCAGCAGCGTAAGCCAGCGATCTAATGAAAAACTGTTTTTT
TRBJ1-6 | NA | NA | TRBV14 | CASSRRANSPLHF | TGTGCCAGCAGCCGTCGAGCTAATTCACCCCTCCACTTT
TRBJ1-2 | NA | NA | TRBV6-5 | CASSYWRGDGYGYTF | TGTGCCAGCAGTTACTGGAGGGGAGATGGCTATGGCTACACCTTC
TRBJ1-1 | NA | NA | TRBV14 | CASSQGSGLGTEAFF | TGTGCCAGCAGCCAAGGGAGCGGGCTCGGGACTGAAGCTTTCTTT
TRBJ2-7 | TRBD2 | NA | TRBV27 | CASKLAGASYEQYF | TGTGCCAGCAAATTAGCGGGGGCGTCCTACGAGCAGTACTTC
TRBJ1-1 | NA | NA | TRBV19 | CASRPGTYTEAFF | TGTGCCAGTAGGCCTGGGACTTACACTGAAGCTTTCTTT
TRBJ2-1 | TRBD2 | few | TRBV5-4 | CASSLAGVENEQFF | TGTGCCAGCAGCTTAGCGGGAGTAGAGAATGAGCAGTTCTTC
TRBJ2-5 | NA | NA | TRBV7-9 | CASSLGANLVETQYF | TGTGCCAGCAGCTTAGGCGCCAATCTGGTGGAGACCCAGTACTTC
TRBJ2-7 | TRBD1 | NA | TRBV14 | CASSPFRTGVGHEQYF | TGTGCCAGCAGCCCCTTCCGGACAGGGGTTGGCCACGAGCAGTACTTC